What follows describes a single TCR beta chain. The table came from immunoSEQ multiplex PCR; TCRdb's copy has only in-frame clones and leaves some out. Seen here are 130,000 to 150,000 clones, roughly 88% observed once, and the top ten hold less than 2.5%. The CDR3 totals 12 residues. The V gene lost 6 bases and the J gene lost 7 bases, with 10 bases spanning the gap. Per the germline V gene, CDR1 is SNHLY and CDR2 is FYNNEI. The data originate from a study of T cell responses to AZD1222 COVID-19 vaccine. This specimen was peripheral blood, taken 28 days after the second AZD1222 dose. This sequence originates from an adult who received the AZD1222 COVID-19 vaccine. V usage is TRBV2 and J usage is TRBJ1-3, with D possibly being TRBD1 (6 bases). The CDR3 here is CASRIGGNTIYF. The CDR3 region has the DNA TGTGCCAGCAGGATAGGGGGGAACACCATATATTTT. The full variable domain, completed using reference TRBV2 and TRBJ1-3, is EPEVTQTPSHQVTQMGQEVILRCVPISNHLYFYWYRQILGQKVEFLVSFYNNEISEKSEIFDDQFSVERPDGSNFTLKIRSTKLEDSAMYFCASRIGGNTIYFGEGSWLTVV.